This T cell receptor beta chain was identified in a study of Ad26.COV2.S vaccination and SARS-CoV-2 variants. Turning to the study itself: Each vaccinee took Ad26.COV2.S intramuscularly, once or twice 56 days apart.

The table came from immunoSEQ multiplex PCR; TCRdb's copy has only in-frame clones and leaves some out. The repertoire has under 600,000 clones, roughly nine tenths of them found once; the top ten carry more than 1.5%. The CDR3 contains 16 residues. V was pared by 2 bases and J by 3 bases, with 3 bases of the junction left unmatched. The germline V gene encodes CDR1 SGHTA and CDR2 FQGTGA. Treatment: about 20 received Ad26.COV2.S at low or high dose, single or two shots; roughly five received placebo; per-sample allocation not given. After the first vaccine or placebo injection, samples were drawn on day 63. Expression of Wuhan-strain SARS-CoV-2 spike came from the Ad26 vector that formed the vaccine.

The rearrangement uses TRBV7-3 and TRBJ2-1; 11 bases fit TRBD2. The sequence was obtained from a person aged 18-60 years who received the Ad26.COV2.S COVID-19 vaccine or a placebo. Sequenced here: peripheral blood, sampled in a trial of Ad26.COV2.S vaccine versus placebo. The CDR3 sequence is CASSLGLAGGYNEQFF. CDR3 coding DNA: TGTGCCAGCAGCTTAGGGCTAGCGGGGGGCTACAATGAGCAGTTCTTC.